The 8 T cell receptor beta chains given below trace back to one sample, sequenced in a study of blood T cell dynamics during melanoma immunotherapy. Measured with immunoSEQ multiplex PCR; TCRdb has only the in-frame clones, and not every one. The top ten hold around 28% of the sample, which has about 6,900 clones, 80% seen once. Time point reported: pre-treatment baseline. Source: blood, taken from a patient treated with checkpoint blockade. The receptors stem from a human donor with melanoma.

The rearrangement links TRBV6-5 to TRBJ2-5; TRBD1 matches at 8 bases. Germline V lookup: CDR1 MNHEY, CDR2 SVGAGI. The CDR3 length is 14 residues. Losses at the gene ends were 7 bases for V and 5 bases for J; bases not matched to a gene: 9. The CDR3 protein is CASKTQGARETQYF. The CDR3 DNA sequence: TGTGCCAGCAAGACTCAGGGGGCAAGGGAGACCCAGTACTTC.

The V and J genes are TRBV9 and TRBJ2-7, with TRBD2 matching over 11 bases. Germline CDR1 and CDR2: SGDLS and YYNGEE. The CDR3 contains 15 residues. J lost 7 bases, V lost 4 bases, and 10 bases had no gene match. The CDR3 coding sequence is TGTGCCAGCAGCTCTCTAGCGGGAGGAAGTCGGGAGCAGTACTTC. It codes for CASSSLAGGSREQYF. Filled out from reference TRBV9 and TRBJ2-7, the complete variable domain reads DSGVTQTPKHLITATGQRVTLRCSPRSGDLSVYWYQQSLDQGLQFLIQYYNGEERAKGNILERFSAQQFPDLHSELNLSSLELGDSALYFCASSSLAGGSREQYFGPGTRLTVT.

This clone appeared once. The DNA for the CDR3 is TGTGCCAGCAGCTTAGGGGCCGGGACTAGCGGTCTAAGGGAGCAGTTCTTC. The encoded protein is CASSLGAGTSGLREQFF. V gene TRBV7-6 combines with J gene TRBJ2-1; the match to TRBD2 covers 11 bases. Trimming removed 1 base from V and 10 bases from J; junction bases left unmatched: 12. Germline V gives CDR1 SGHVS, CDR2 FNYEAQ. The length of the CDR3 is 17 residues.

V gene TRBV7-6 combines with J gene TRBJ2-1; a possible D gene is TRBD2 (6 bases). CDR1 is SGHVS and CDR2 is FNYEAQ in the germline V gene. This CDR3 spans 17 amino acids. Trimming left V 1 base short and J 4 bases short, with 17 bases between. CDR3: CASSLVPYSGSYNEQFF. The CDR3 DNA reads TGTGCCAGCAGCTTAGTCCCGTACAGCGGGTCATACAATGAGCAGTTCTTC.

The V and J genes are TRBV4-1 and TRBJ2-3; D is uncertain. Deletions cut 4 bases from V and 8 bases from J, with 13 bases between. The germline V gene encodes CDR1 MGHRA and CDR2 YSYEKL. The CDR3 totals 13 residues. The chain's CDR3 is CASSLAGPVTQYF. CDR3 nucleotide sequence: TGCGCCAGCAGCCTCGCCGGCCCGGTTACGCAGTATTTT.

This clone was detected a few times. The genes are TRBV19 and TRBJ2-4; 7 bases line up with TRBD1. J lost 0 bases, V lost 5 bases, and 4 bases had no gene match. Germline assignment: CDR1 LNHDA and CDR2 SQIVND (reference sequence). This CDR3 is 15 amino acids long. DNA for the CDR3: TGTGCCAGTAGTGGACAGGATCTAGCCAAAAACATTCAGTACTTC. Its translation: CASSGQDLAKNIQYF.

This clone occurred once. CDR3 protein: CASRGGTATSNQPQHF. CDR3 in DNA: TGTGCCAGCAGGGGCGGGACAGCGACCAGCAATCAGCCCCAGCATTTT. V and J are TRBV2 and TRBJ1-5; 7 bases fit TRBD1. V lost 6 bases, J lost 1 base, and 9 bases stayed unmatched. Germline V gene data show CDR1 as SNHLY and CDR2 as FYNNEI. The length of the CDR3 is 16 residues.

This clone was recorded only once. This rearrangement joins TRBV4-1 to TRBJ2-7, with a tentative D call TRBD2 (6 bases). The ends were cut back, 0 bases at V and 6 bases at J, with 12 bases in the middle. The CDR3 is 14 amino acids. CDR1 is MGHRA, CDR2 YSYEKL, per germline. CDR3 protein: CASSQDGMGGEQYF. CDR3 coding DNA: TGCGCCAGCAGCCAAGATGGTATGGGAGGCGAGCAGTACTTC.